This TCR beta chain was documented in a study of blood T cell repertoires in COVID-19. Study at large: COVID-19 samples, acute and convalescent, were from the United States, Italy and Spain. T cells, B-cell-depleted T cells, or PBMCs supplied cDNA or gDNA.

Study processing details: Amplification of reference gene primers was used by the study to estimate nucleated cell counts. The method was immunoSEQ multiplex PCR; TCRdb's version includes in-frame clones alone and lacks a portion of them. V and J calls plus clone size are reproduced from that table; the DNA served to infer D and trimming. The table includes about 210,000 clones, over 80% detected once. The CDR3 is 14 amino acids. With 5 bases removed from V and 4 bases from J, the gap between germline ends came to 14 bases. CDR1 is SGHTA, CDR2 FQGNSA, per germline. Sequenced input: peripheral blood. The chain links TRBV7-2 to TRBJ2-5; a possible D gene is TRBD1 (6 bases). The sequence came from a woman aged 55 to 70 with COVID-19, enrolled during active disease. CDR3 sequence: CASSLVRTVETQYF. CDR3 sequence (DNA): TGTGCCAGCAGCCTCGTCCGGACAGTAGAGACCCAGTACTTC.